This is a list of T cell receptor beta chains from one sample in a study of blood T cell repertoires in COVID-19. TCRdb's table, derived via immunoSEQ multiplex PCR, lists solely in-frame clones and lacks some. This table holds around 200,000 clones, 85% to 90% found once. Sequences were obtained from PBMCs or T cells enriched from blood (not recorded which). These TCRs come from a woman aged 45-59 years in a cohort exposed to, infected with or recovered from COVID-19 (not recorded which). Each CDR3 is given without its conserved first and last residue. Fields, in order: J gene, V gene, CDR3 protein.

TRBJ1-1,TRBV24-1,ATSGNMNTEAF
TRBJ1-3,TRBV13,ASSLDNPGNTIY
TRBJ1-2,TRBV6-5,ASTTGNYGYT
TRBJ1-1,TRBV3-1/TRBV3-2,ASSSTVRFEAF
TRBJ2-2,TRBV7-7,ASSPGQGGGTGELF
TRBJ1-4,TRBV4-1,ASSQAAAVGGKLF
TRBJ1-5,TRBV11-3,SRTGGIDPLIQPQH
TRBJ2-2,TRBV6-1,ASSEVRGNTGELF
TRBJ1-6,TRBV27,ASTPRRGDNSPLH
TRBJ1-4,TRBV6-5,ASSYRLGRASEKLF
TRBJ2-7,TRBV29-1,SVGQPYEQY